The 29 T cell receptor beta chains presented below share a single source sample, sequenced in a study of CXCR3-negative and CXCR3-positive naive CD8 T cells. 5' RACE that incorporated UMI labels was used to prepare the TRB cDNA libraries. TCRdb re-analyzed the 5' RACE reads; it lists each CDR3 protein once, without DNA. In all, the sample yields roughly 56,000 distinct CDR3 sequences. Sequencing was performed on naive CXCR3- CD8+ T cells from blood. The subset: CD45RO-CCR7+CD27+CD95- naive CD8+ T cells lacking CXCR3 (TNR3-). The receptors were sampled from a human donor in good health. Some clones in this sample may be carry-over from other donors' samples.

CDR3 in amino acids: CASSLPLGAEAFF. This chain links TRBV7-2 with TRBJ1-1; TCRdb selects TRBD1, and the lack of DNA leaves this call unchecked. In germline, CDR1 is SGHTA, CDR2 FQGNSA. This CDR3 has 13 amino acids.

The rearrangement joins TRBV7-9 to TRBJ2-7; TCRdb's assignment of TRBD2 cannot be checked, as there is no DNA. This CDR3 is 15 amino acids long. The germline CDR1 and CDR2 sequences are SEHNR and FQNEAQ (reference sequence). This CDR3 is CASSLVPLKHYEQYF.

The chain couples TRBV12-3 or TRBV12-4 to TRBJ1-3; TCRdb reports TRBD1, a call that lacks DNA to check it against. This CDR3 spans 12 amino acids. The CDR3 spells CASTLSGHTIYF.

The chain recombines TRBV7-2 with TRBJ2-7; TCRdb indicates TRBD1, and absent DNA this call remains unverified. The germline gives CDR1 SGHTA, CDR2 FQGNSA. CDR3 length: 14 residues. The CDR3 loop reads CASTQSGVPYEQYF.

This rearrangement joins TRBV29-1 to TRBJ2-7. The CDR3 consists of 13 residues. Per germline, CDR1 SQVTM and CDR2 ANQGSEA. CDR3 residues: CSVLLDVSYEQYF.

This rearrangement joins TRBV3-1 to TRBJ2-7; TCRdb designates TRBD1, a call that cannot be tested without DNA. Germline V gene data show CDR1 as LGHDT and CDR2 as YNNKEL (reference sequence). This CDR3 is built from 14 residues. The chain's CDR3 is CASSLGQGVYEQYF.

The chain combines TRBV6-2 or TRBV6-3 with TRBJ2-2; TCRdb's assignment of TRBD1 cannot be checked, as there is no DNA. CDR3 length: 19 amino acids. Germline-derived CDR1 and CDR2 are MNHEY and SVGEGT. CDR3 residues: CASSSSRDRGLFKSGELFF.

This chain's CDR3 is CASSSSTYYEQYF. This chain links TRBV7-8 with TRBJ2-7. The CDR3 has 13 residues. Germline V gives CDR1 SGHVS, CDR2 FQNEAQ.

The CDR3 sequence is CASRSGSEAFF. This sequence joins TRBV7-9 and TRBJ1-1. Germline V gene lookup returns CDR1 SEHNR and CDR2 FQNEAQ (reference sequence). This CDR3 has 11 residues.

According to its frequency, this clonotype is medium-sized. CDR3 in amino acids: CASSSDRVRNGNEQFF. This chain uses TRBV11-3 with TRBJ2-1; with no DNA, the TCRdb D assignment of TRBD1 cannot be verified. The germline gives CDR1 SGHNT, CDR2 YENEEA. The CDR3 covers 16 residues.

The chain combines TRBV6-5 with TRBJ1-2; lacking DNA, the TRBD1 call made by TCRdb goes unchecked. Germline CDR1 reads MNHEY; CDR2 reads SVGAGI. This CDR3 comprises 18 residues. The CDR3 here is CASSLGLLETGDGYGYTF.

The V and J genes are TRBV6-5 and TRBJ2-5; TCRdb gives TRBD1 as the D gene, but with no DNA this cannot be confirmed. The CDR3 length is 14 residues. Germline CDR1 reads MNHEY; CDR2 reads SVGAGI. The CDR3 region is CASSYSARGETQYF.

The J gene is TRBJ2-7, the V gene TRBV29-1; lacking DNA, the TRBD1 call made by TCRdb goes unchecked. The CDR3 sequence is 16 residues long. From germline, CDR1 is SQVTM and CDR2 ANQGSEA. The CDR3 spells CSVKMVGDSLTYEQYF.

J is TRBJ2-7 and V is TRBV4-2. Germline CDR1 is LGHNA and CDR2 is YNFKEQ. This CDR3 has 15 amino acids. CDR3 sequence reads: CASSQESTAAYEQYF.

The gene calls are TRBV12-3 or TRBV12-4 and TRBJ1-1; without DNA, the TCRdb call of TRBD1 cannot be checked. This CDR3 spans 15 amino acids. CDR3 loop: CASNIYGGGDTEAFF.

The chain carries TRBV11-2 and TRBJ1-2; without DNA, the TCRdb call of TRBD1 cannot be checked. The CDR3 sequence is 13 residues long. Germline values: CDR1 SGHAT, CDR2 FQNNGV. The CDR3: CASSPQGSYGYTF.

The chain links TRBV7-3 to TRBJ2-7. The CDR3 sequence is 13 residues long. The germline V gene has CDR1 SGHTA and CDR2 FQGTGA. The CDR3 loop reads CASSLNTAYEQYF.

The genes are TRBV7-2 and TRBJ2-7; the D gene TCRdb calls, TRBD2, cannot be checked with no DNA. The germline V gene has CDR1 SGHTA and CDR2 FQGNSA. This CDR3 comprises 15 residues. CDR3 sequence reads: CASSHPIAGGYEQYF.

The rearrangement links TRBV7-6 to TRBJ1-5; TCRdb designates TRBD1, a call that cannot be tested without DNA. This CDR3 has 15 residues. CDR1 SGHVS and CDR2 FNYEAQ come from the germline V gene. CDR3 amino acids: CASSLLGTDYQPQHF.

The gene calls are TRBV29-1 and TRBJ2-1; TCRdb indicates TRBD1, and absent DNA this call remains unverified. This CDR3 has 13 residues. CDR1 and CDR2 (germline): SQVTM, ANQGSEA. The CDR3 is CSVERGPYNEQFF.

This chain uses TRBV2 with TRBJ2-1; with no DNA, the TCRdb D assignment of TRBD2 cannot be verified. This CDR3 has 13 residues. CDR1 and CDR2 from the germline V gene are SNHLY and FYNNEI. Here the CDR3 reads CASTNSGTGEQFF. The full variable domain, in which reference TRBV2 and TRBJ2-1 provide the parts outside the CDR3, is EPEVTQTPSHQVTQMGQEVILRCVPISNHLYFYWYRQILGQKVEFLVSFYNNEISEKSEIFDDQFSVERPDGSNFTLKIRSTKLEDSAMYFCASTNSGTGEQFFGPGTRLTVL.

The V and J genes are TRBV29-1 and TRBJ2-7; TCRdb's assignment of TRBD1 cannot be checked, as there is no DNA. In germline, CDR1 is SQVTM, CDR2 ANQGSEA. The CDR3 runs 16 residues. The CDR3 loop reads CSVFLTPGTGPYEQYF.

The V and J genes are TRBV10-3 and TRBJ2-5; TCRdb's assignment of TRBD2 cannot be checked, as there is no DNA. The CDR3 runs to 16 residues. CDR1 and CDR2 (germline): ENHRY, SYGVKD. The CDR3 is CATTGTSGPGVETQYF.

The genes are TRBV29-1 and TRBJ2-3; TCRdb gives TRBD2 as the D gene, but with no DNA this cannot be confirmed. The CDR3 loop spans 16 amino acids. CDR1 SQVTM and CDR2 ANQGSEA come from the germline V gene. CDR3 loop: CSVPGLAGAPTDTQYF.

The rearrangement links TRBV28 to TRBJ1-3. Germline values: CDR1 MDHEN, CDR2 SYDVKM. The CDR3 is 16 amino acids. CDR3: CASSLYGGLSGNTIYF.

The chain combines TRBV28 with TRBJ2-3; as DNA is missing, the TRBD2 call by TCRdb cannot be tested. Germline V gene sequence: CDR1 MDHEN, CDR2 SYDVKM. This CDR3 has 16 amino acids. CDR3 sequence reads: CASTLGLAGGPDTQYF.

The chain joins TRBV4-3 to TRBJ2-7; TCRdb calls TRBD1, which cannot be checked without DNA. CDR3 size: 14 residues. Germline loops: CDR1 LGHNA, CDR2 YSLEER. CDR3 loop: CASSQYAGGYEQYF.

The V and J genes are TRBV25-1 and TRBJ1-1; the TCRdb call, TRBD1, lacks DNA for checking. Germline V lookup: CDR1 MGHDK, CDR2 SYGVNS. This CDR3 is built from 17 residues. CDR3 sequence: CASTGARGAGADTEAFF.

The rearrangement uses TRBV6-6 and TRBJ2-1; TCRdb gives TRBD1 as the D gene, but with no DNA this cannot be confirmed. This CDR3 comprises 16 residues. Germline loops: CDR1 MNHNY, CDR2 SVGAGI (reference sequence). The CDR3 loop reads CASLRYPGRTYNEQFF.